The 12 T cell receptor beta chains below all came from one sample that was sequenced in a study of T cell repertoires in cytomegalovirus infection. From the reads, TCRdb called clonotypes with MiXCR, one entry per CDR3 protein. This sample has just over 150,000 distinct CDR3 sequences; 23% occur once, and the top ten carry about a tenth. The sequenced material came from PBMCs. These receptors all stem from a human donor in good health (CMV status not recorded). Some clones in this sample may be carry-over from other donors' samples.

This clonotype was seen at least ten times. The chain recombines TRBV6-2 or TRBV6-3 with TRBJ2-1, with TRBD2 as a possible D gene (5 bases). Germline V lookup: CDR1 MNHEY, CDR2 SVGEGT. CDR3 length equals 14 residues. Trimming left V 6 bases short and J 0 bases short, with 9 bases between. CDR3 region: CASSADFSYNEQFF. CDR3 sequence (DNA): TGTGCCAGCAGCGCGGACTTCTCCTACAATGAGCAGTTCTTC.

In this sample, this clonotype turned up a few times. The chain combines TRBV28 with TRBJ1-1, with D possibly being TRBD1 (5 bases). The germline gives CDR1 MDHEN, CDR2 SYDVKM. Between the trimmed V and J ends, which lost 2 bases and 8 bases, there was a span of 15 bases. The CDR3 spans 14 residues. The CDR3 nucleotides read TGTGCCAGCAGTTTACGGGTCAGGGATTACGAAGCTTTCTTT. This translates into CASSLRVRDYEAFF.

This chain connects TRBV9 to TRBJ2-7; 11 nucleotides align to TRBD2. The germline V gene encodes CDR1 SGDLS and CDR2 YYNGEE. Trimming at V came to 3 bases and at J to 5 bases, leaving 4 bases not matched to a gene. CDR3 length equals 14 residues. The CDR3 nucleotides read TGTGCCAGCAGCGCAACTAGCGGGAGCCACGAGCAGTACTTC. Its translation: CASSATSGSHEQYF.

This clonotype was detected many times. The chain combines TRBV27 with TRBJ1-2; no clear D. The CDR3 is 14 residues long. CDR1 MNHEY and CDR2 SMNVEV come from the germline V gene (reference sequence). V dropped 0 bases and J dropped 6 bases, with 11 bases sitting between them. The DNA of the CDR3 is TGTGCCAGCAGTTTATCGGGAGTACGGGATGGCTACACCTTC. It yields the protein CASSLSGVRDGYTF.

Here the CDR3 DNA reads TGTGCCAGTAGTAGAGGGGGGCCCAAAAATGAGCAGTTCTTC. Residues: CASSRGGPKNEQFF. This chain links TRBV19 with TRBJ2-1, with D perhaps matching TRBD1 or TRBD2 (6 bases each). From germline, CDR1 is LNHDA and CDR2 SQIVND (reference sequence). Trimming removed 4 bases from V and 7 bases from J, with 14 bases in between. The CDR3 has 14 amino acids.

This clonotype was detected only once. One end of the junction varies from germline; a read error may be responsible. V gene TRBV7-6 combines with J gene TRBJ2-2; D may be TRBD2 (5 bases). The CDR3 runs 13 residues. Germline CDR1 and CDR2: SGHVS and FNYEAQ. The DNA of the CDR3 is TGTGCCAGCAGCTTAGTTAGGCCCGGGGTGCTGTTTTTT. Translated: CASSLVRPGVLFF.

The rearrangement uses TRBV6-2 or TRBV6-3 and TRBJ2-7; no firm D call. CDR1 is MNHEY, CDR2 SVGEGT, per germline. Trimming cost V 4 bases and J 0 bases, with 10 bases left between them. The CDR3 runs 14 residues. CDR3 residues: CASSFAVNSYEQYF. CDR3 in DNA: TGTGCCAGCAGTTTTGCGGTCAACTCCTACGAGCAGTACTTC.

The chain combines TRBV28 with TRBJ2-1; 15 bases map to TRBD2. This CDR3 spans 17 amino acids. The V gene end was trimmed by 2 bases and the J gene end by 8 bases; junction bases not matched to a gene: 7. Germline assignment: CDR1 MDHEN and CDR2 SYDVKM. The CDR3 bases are TGTGCCAGCAGTTTAATCAAGGGACTAGCGGGGGGCGATGAGCAGTTCTTC. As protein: CASSLIKGLAGGDEQFF.

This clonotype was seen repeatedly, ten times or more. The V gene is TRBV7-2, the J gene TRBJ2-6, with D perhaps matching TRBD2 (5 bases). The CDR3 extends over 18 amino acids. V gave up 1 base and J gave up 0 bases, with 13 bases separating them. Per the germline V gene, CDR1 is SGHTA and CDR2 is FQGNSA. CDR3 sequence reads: CASSLGPAVSSGANVLTF. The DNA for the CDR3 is TGTGCCAGCAGCTTAGGTCCAGCGGTGAGCTCTGGGGCCAACGTCCTGACTTTC.

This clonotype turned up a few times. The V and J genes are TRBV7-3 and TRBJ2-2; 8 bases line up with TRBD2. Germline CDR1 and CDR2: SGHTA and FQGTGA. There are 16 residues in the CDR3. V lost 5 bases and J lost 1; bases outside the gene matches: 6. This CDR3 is CASSPGGGLNTGELFF. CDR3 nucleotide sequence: TGTGCCAGCAGCCCCGGGGGGGGATTGAACACCGGGGAGCTGTTTTTT. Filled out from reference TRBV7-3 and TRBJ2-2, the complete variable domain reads GAGVSQTPSNKVTEKGKYVELRCDPISGHTALYWYRQSLGQGPEFLIYFQGTGAADDSGLPNDRFFAVRPEGSVSTLKIQRTERGDSAVYLCASSPGGGLNTGELFFGEGSRLTVL.

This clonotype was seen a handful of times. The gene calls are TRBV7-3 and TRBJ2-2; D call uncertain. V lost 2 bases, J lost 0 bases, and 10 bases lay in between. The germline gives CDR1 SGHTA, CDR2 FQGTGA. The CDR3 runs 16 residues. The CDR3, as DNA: TGTGCCAGCAGCTTAGCCGGCTCGCCGAACACCGGGGAGCTGTTTTTT. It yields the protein CASSLAGSPNTGELFF.

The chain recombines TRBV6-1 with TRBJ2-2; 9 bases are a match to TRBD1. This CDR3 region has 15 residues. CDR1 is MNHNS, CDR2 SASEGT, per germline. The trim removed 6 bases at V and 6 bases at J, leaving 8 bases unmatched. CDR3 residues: CASRPGQGRSGELFF. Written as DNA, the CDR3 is TGTGCCAGCAGGCCGGGACAGGGTCGGTCCGGGGAGCTGTTTTTT.